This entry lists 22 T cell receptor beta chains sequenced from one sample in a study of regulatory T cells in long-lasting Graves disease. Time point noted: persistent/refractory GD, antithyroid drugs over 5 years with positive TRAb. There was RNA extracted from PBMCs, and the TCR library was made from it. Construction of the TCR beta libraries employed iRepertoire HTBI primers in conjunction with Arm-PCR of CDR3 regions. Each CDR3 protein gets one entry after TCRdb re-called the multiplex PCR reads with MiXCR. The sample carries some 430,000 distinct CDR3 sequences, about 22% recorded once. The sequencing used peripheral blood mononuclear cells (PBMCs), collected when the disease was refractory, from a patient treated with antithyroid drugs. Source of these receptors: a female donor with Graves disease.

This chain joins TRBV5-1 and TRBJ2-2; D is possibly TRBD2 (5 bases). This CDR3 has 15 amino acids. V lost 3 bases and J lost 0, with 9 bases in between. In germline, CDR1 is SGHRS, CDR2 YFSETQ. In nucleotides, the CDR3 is TGCGCCAGCAGCTCCCTAGCCGCGAACACCGGGGAGCTGTTTTTT. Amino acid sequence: CASSSLAANTGELFF.

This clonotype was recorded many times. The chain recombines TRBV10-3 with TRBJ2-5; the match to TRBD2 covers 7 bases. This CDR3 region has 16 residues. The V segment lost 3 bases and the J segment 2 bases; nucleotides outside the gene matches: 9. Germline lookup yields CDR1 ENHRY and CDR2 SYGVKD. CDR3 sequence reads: CAISDGGRSEQETQYF. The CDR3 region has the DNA TGTGCCATCAGTGACGGGGGGAGGAGTGAACAAGAGACCCAGTACTTC.

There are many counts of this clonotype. CDR3 in amino acids: CASSPGTGLYEQYF. CDR3 sequence (DNA): TGTGCCAGCAGTCCCGGGACAGGGCTCTACGAGCAGTACTTC. V and J are TRBV27 and TRBJ2-7; 9 positions agree with TRBD1. The V and J ends lost 5 bases and 3 bases, in that order; junction bases with no gene match: 5. The CDR3 extends over 14 amino acids. Germline V gene lookup returns CDR1 MNHEY and CDR2 SMNVEV (reference sequence).

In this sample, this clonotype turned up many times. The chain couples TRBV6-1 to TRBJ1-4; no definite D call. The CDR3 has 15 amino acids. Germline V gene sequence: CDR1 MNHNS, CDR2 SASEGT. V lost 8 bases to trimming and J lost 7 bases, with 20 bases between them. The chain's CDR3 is CASGRSAIRGEKLFF. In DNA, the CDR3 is TGTGCCAGCGGTAGGAGCGCGATTAGAGGTGAAAAACTGTTTTTT.

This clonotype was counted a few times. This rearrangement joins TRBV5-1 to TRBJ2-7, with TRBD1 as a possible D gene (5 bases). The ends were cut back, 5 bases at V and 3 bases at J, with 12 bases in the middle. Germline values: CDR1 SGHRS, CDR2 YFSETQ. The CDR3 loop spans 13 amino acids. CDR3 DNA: TGCGCCAGCAGTGGGGCGGAGCACTACGAGCAGTACTTC. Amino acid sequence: CASSGAEHYEQYF.

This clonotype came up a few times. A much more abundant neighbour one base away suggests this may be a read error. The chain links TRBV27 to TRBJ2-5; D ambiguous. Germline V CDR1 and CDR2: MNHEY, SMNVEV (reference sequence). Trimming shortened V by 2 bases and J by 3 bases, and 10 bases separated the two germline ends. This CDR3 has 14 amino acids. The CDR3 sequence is CASSLVAGKETQYF. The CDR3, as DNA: TGTGCCAGCAGTTTAGTGGCAGGCAAAGAGACCCAGTACTTC.

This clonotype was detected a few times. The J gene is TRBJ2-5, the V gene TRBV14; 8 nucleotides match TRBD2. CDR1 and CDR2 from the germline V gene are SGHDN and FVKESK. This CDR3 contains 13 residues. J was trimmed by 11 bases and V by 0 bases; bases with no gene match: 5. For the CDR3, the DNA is TGTGCCAGCAGCCAAGATTGGCTAGCGGGTCAGTACTTC. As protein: CASSQDWLAGQYF.

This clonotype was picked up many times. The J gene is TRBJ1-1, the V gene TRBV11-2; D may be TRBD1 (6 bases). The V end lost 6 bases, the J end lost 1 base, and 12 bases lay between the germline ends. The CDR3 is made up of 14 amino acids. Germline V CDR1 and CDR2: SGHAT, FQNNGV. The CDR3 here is CASRAGAQNTEAFF. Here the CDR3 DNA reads TGTGCCAGCAGGGCAGGGGCCCAGAACACTGAAGCTTTCTTT.

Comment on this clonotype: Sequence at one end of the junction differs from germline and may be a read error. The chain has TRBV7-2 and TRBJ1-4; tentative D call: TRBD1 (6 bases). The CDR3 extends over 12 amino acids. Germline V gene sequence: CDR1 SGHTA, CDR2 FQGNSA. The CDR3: CAGSDSGTLLFF. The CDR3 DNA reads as TGTGCCGGCAGCGACTCCGGGACACTTCTGTTTTTT.

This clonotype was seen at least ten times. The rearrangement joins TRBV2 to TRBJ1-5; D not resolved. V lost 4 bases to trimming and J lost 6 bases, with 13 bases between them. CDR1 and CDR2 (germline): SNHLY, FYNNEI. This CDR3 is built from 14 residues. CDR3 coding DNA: TGTGCCAGCAGTGTAGGACGTAGCGGTCAGCCCCAGCATTTT. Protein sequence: CASSVGRSGQPQHF.

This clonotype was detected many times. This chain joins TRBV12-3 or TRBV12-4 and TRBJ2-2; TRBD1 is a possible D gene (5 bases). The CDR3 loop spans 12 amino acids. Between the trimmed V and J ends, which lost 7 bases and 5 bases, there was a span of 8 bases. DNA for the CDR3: TGTGCCAGCATTACAGGAACCGGGGAGCTGTTTTTT. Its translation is CASITGTGELFF.

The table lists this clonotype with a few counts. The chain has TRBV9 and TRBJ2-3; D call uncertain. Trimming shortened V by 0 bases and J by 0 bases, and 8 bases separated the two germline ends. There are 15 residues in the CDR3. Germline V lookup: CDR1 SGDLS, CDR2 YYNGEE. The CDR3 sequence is CASSVGGSSTDTQYF. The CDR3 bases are TGTGCCAGCAGCGTAGGAGGTAGCAGCACAGATACGCAGTATTTT.

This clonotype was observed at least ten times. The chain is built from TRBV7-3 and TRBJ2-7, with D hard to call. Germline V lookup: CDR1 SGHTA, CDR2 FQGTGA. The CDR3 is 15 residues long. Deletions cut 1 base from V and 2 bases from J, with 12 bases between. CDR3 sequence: CASSLRPAPAYEQYF. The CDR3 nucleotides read TGTGCCAGCAGCTTAAGGCCGGCTCCCGCCTACGAGCAGTACTTC.

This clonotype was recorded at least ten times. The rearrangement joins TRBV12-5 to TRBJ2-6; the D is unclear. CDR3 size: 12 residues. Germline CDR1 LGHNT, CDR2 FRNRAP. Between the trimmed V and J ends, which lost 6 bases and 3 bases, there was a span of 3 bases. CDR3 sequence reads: CASGFGANVLTF. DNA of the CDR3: TGTGCTAGTGGCTTTGGGGCCAACGTCCTGACTTTC. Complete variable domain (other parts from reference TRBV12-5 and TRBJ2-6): DARVTQTPRHKVTEMGQEVTMRCQPILGHNTVFWYRQTMMQGLELLAYFRNRAPLDDSGMPKDRFSAEMPDATLATLKIQPSEPRDSAVYFCASGFGANVLTFGAGSRLTVL.

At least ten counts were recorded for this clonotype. CDR3 protein: CASSWRETYEQYF. The CDR3 DNA sequence: TGTGCCAGCAGCTGGCGGGAGACATACGAGCAGTACTTC. The V and J genes are TRBV7-2 and TRBJ2-7, with 7 bases identical to TRBD2. CDR3 length: 13 residues. V dropped 4 bases and J dropped 4; count of bases not matched to a gene: 4. CDR1 SGHTA and CDR2 FQGNSA come from the germline V gene.

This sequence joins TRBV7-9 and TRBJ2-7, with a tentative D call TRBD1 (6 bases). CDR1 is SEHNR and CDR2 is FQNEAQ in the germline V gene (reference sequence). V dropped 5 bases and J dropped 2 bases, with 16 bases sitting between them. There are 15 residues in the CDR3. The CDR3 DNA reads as TGTGCCAGCAGCGCTATGGACAGCTCTACCTACGAGCAGTACTTC. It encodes CASSAMDSSTYEQYF.

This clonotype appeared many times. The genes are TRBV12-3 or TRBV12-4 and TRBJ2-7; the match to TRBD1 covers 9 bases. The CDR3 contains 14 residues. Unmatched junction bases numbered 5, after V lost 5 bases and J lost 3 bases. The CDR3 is CASSPPGQGYEQYF. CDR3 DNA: TGTGCCAGCAGTCCCCCGGGACAGGGCTACGAGCAGTACTTC.

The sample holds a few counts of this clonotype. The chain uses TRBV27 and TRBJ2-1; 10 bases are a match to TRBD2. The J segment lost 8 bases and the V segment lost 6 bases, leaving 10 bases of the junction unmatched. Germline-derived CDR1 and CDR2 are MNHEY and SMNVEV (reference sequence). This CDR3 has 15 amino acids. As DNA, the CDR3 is TGTGCCAGCAGCCCAACCCTGCTAGCGGGAGATGAGCAGTTCTTC. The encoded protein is CASSPTLLAGDEQFF.

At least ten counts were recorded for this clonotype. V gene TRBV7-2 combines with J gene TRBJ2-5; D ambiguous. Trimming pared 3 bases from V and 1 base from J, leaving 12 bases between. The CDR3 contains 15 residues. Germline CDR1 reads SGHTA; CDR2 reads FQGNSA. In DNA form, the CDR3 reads TGTGCCAGCAGCTTGGTGGGGTCCCTCCAAGAGACCCAGTACTTC. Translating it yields CASSLVGSLQETQYF.

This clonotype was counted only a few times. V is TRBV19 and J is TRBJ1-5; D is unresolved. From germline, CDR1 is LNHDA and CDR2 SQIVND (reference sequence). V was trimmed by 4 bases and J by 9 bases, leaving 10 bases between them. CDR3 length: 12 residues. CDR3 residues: CASSTNTGPQHF. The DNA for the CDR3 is TGTGCCAGTAGTACTAACACCGGGCCCCAGCATTTT.

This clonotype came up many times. This CDR3 is CASGPSLPNTEAFF. CDR3 nucleotides: TGTGCCAGCGGACCCTCGCTACCGAACACTGAAGCTTTCTTT. The chain uses TRBV6-1 and TRBJ1-1; D uncertain. CDR1 is MNHNS, CDR2 SASEGT, per germline. The CDR3 runs 14 residues. V gave up 8 bases and J gave up 1 base, with 14 bases separating them.

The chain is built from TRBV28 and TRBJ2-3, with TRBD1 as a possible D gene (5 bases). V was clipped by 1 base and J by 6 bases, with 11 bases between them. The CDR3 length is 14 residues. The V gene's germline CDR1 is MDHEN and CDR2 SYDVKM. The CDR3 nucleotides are TGTGCCAGCAGTTTATCGCAGGGTGGGGATACGCAGTATTTT. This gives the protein CASSLSQGGDTQYF.